What follows are 22 T cell receptor beta chains derived from one specimen sequenced in a study of T cells expressing NK-cell markers. TCRdb re-called the 5' RACE reads and catalogs CDR3 proteins one per entry, DNA excluded. The sample spans 350,000 to 500,000 distinct CDR3 sequences; the ten largest clones claim approximately 6.8%. Sequencing used blood T cells: a sorted CD56 or NKG2C T cell subset, CD4+ or CD8+ T cells, or bulk PBMC T cells (not recorded which). Receptor source: a woman aged 18 to 75 in good health.

The chain joins TRBV6-5 to TRBJ1-3; as DNA is missing, the TRBD1 call by TCRdb cannot be tested. Per germline, CDR1 MNHEY and CDR2 SVGAGI. The CDR3 consists of 17 residues. This CDR3 reads CASSYGGSPWSGNTIYF.

The chain combines TRBV5-4 with TRBJ1-1; TCRdb returns TRBD1, unconfirmable since there is no DNA. CDR1 and CDR2 (germline): SGHNT, YYREEE (reference sequence). The CDR3 runs to 15 residues. The CDR3: CASSPGQGTDTEAFF.

The chain carries TRBV3-1 and TRBJ2-6; TCRdb designates TRBD1, a call that cannot be tested without DNA. Per the germline V gene, CDR1 is LGHDT and CDR2 is YNNKEL (reference sequence). The CDR3 spans 16 residues. The CDR3 is CASSQTGGTGANVLTF.

The rearrangement uses TRBV5-6 and TRBJ1-1; TCRdb calls TRBD1, which cannot be checked without DNA. The CDR3 covers 12 residues. CDR1 is SGHDT and CDR2 is YYEEEE in the germline V gene. CDR3 in amino acids: CASSLEGGIAFF.

The chain joins TRBV29-1 to TRBJ2-1; TCRdb's D gene call, TRBD2, goes unchecked for lack of DNA. Germline CDR1 SQVTM, CDR2 ANQGSEA. The CDR3 consists of 13 residues. Here the CDR3 reads CSAREGTYNEQFF.

The genes are TRBV28 and TRBJ2-1; TCRdb picks TRBD2, but there is no DNA to check that call. Germline CDR1 is MDHEN and CDR2 is SYDVKM. This CDR3 spans 15 amino acids. This chain's CDR3 is CASIMSGSLYNEQFF. Together with reference TRBV28 and TRBJ2-1, the CDR3 gives the full variable domain: DVKVTQSSRYLVKRTGEKVFLECVQDMDHENMFWYRQDPGLGLRLIYFSYDVKMKEKGDIPEGYSVSREKKERFSLILESASTNQTSMYLCASIMSGSLYNEQFFGPGTRLTVL.

The chain's CDR3 is CASSQDRTGYYEQYF. The rearrangement links TRBV14 to TRBJ2-7; TCRdb picks TRBD1, but there is no DNA to check that call. Germline CDR1 is SGHDN and CDR2 is FVKESK. The CDR3 extends over 15 amino acids.

The genes are TRBV20-1 and TRBJ2-5; TCRdb's D call, TRBD1, is unchecked because there is no DNA. Germline values: CDR1 DFQATT, CDR2 SNEGSKA (reference sequence). This CDR3 has 12 amino acids. CDR3 amino acids: CSAGDRQETQYF.

CDR3 residues: CASSQELTGQATNEKLFF. The chain carries TRBV4-2 and TRBJ1-4; TCRdb's assignment of TRBD1 cannot be checked, as there is no DNA. The CDR3 sequence is 18 residues long. Germline V gene data show CDR1 as LGHNA and CDR2 as YNFKEQ.

CDR3 protein: CASSLVTEINYGYTF. V and J are TRBV5-8 and TRBJ1-2. CDR1 and CDR2 (germline): SGHTS, YDEGEE. The CDR3 runs to 15 residues.

This chain joins TRBV9 and TRBJ2-3; lacking DNA, the TRBD2 call made by TCRdb goes unchecked. The CDR3 extends over 17 amino acids. Germline-derived CDR1 and CDR2 are SGDLS and YYNGEE. The CDR3: CASSPTGLAGPTDTQYF.

This chain joins TRBV12-3 or TRBV12-4 and TRBJ2-5; TCRdb returns TRBD1, unconfirmable since there is no DNA. This CDR3 comprises 14 residues. CDR3: CASSPDRRQETQYF.

The V call is TRBV5-1, the J call TRBJ1-4; TCRdb names TRBD1, which stays unverified in the absence of DNA. This CDR3 has 14 amino acids. Germline V lookup: CDR1 SGHRS, CDR2 YFSETQ. CDR3 in amino acids: CASSLGTGGEKLFF. Together with reference TRBV5-1 and TRBJ1-4, the CDR3 gives the full variable domain: KAGVTQTPRYLIKTRGQQVTLSCSPISGHRSVSWYQQTPGQGLQFLFEYFSETQRNKGNFPGRFSGRQFSNSRSEMNVSTLELGDSALYLCASSLGTGGEKLFFGSGTQLSVL.

The chain uses TRBV19 and TRBJ1-1. The CDR3 sequence is 13 residues long. The germline V gene encodes CDR1 LNHDA and CDR2 SQIVND (reference sequence). CDR3 residues: CASTPRRGTEAFF.

This chain joins TRBV5-1 and TRBJ2-2; as DNA is missing, the TRBD2 call by TCRdb cannot be tested. CDR3 length equals 16 residues. In germline, CDR1 is SGHRS, CDR2 YFSETQ. The CDR3 sequence: CASSATSGINTGELFF.

V gene TRBV20-1 combines with J gene TRBJ2-7; TCRdb lists TRBD2, though no DNA is available to test this call. The V gene's germline CDR1 is DFQATT and CDR2 SNEGSKA (reference sequence). This CDR3 contains 15 residues. CDR3 in amino acids: CSASASGKSSYEQYF.

V gene TRBV6-4 combines with J gene TRBJ2-4; without DNA, the TCRdb call of TRBD1 cannot be checked. Germline V gene lookup returns CDR1 MRHNA and CDR2 SNTAGT. The CDR3 covers 16 residues. This CDR3 reads CASRTGRELAKNIQYF.

The chain combines TRBV12-3 or TRBV12-4 with TRBJ2-5; TCRdb returns TRBD1, unconfirmable since there is no DNA. The CDR3 spans 15 residues. The CDR3 region is CASSDPGGWVETQYF.

The chain's CDR3 is CASGIAGGYNEQFF. The chain couples TRBV5-1 to TRBJ2-1; no DNA is available, so the TRBD2 call from TCRdb remains unchecked. This CDR3 region has 14 residues. Germline V gene sequence: CDR1 SGHRS, CDR2 YFSETQ.

The gene calls are TRBV4-2 and TRBJ2-3; TCRdb's D call of TRBD1 is untestable without DNA. The germline gives CDR1 LGHNA, CDR2 YNFKEQ. This CDR3 spans 15 amino acids. The chain's CDR3 is CASSQDPQGAGTQYF.

This chain connects TRBV20-1 to TRBJ2-5; TCRdb reports TRBD2, a call that lacks DNA to check it against. Germline V CDR1 and CDR2: DFQATT, SNEGSKA (reference sequence). The CDR3 is made up of 15 amino acids. The CDR3: CSATTSGKAGKTQYF.

V usage is TRBV5-1 and J usage is TRBJ2-5. The CDR3 length is 14 residues. CDR1 and CDR2 (germline): SGHRS, YFSETQ. The CDR3 reads CASRTGSNQETQYF.